The present entry profiles one TCR beta chain with its context. With ipilimumab providing CTLA-4 blockade, focal radiation was administered to patients who had chemo-refractory metastatic non-small-cell lung cancer. Using immunoSEQ multiplex PCR, the repertoire was profiled, and TCRdb retains in-frame clones only, with some absent. The sample shows some 110,000 clones, about 90% of them seen only once. These data are taken from a study of radiotherapy plus CTLA-4 blockade in lung cancer. Study at large: Among all patients, about 19% showed objective responses, while about 31% had disease control.

The V segment lost 0 bases and the J segment 5 bases; nucleotides outside the gene matches: 5. Germline V gene lookup returns CDR1 MNHNY and CDR2 SVGAGI (reference sequence). The CDR3 extends over 16 amino acids. The source is a human donor with non-small cell lung cancer that progressed on radiotherapy plus ipilimumab. The source was peripheral blood, collected from a patient treated with radiotherapy plus ipilimumab. The chain joins TRBV6-6 to TRBJ2-7; 12 bases match TRBD1. The CDR3 DNA sequence: TGTGCCAGCAGTTACTCAACCGGGACAGGGGGCGACGAGCAGTACTTC. Amino acids: CASSYSTGTGGDEQYF.